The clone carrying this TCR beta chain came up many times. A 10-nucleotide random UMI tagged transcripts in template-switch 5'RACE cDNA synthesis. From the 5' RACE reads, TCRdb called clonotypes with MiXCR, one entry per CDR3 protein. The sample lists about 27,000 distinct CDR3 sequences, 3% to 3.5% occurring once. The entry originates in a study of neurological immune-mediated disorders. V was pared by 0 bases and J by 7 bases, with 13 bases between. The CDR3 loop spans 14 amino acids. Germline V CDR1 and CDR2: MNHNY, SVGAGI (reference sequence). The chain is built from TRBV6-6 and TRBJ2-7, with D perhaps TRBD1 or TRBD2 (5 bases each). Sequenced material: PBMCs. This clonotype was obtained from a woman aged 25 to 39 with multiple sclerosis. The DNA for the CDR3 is TGTGCCAGCAGTTACTCCGGGGCGGCGGAGGAGCAGTACTTC. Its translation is CASSYSGAAEEQYF.